This record covers a single TCR beta chain. Its antigen is not known. This sample was taken from a study of response to subunit inactivated influenza vaccine. TCRdb independently ran MiXCR on the RT-PCR reads; one entry per CDR3 protein. The sample includes some 500,000 distinct CDR3 sequences, 15% to 20% seen only once; the top ten take less than 4%. General observations from the study: Authors suggested few new T cells are recruited by each seasonal influenza vaccination.

Germline V gene data show CDR1 as MNHNS and CDR2 as SASEGT. The germline V and J ends were trimmed by 4 bases and 2 bases, with 10 bases remaining between them. CDR3 length: 14 residues. The genes are TRBV6-1 and TRBJ2-3; D gene uncertain. This receptor was identified in a man aged 50 to 69 who received an inactivated influenza vaccine. The starting material was CD4+ T cells sorted from PBMCs, obtained 23 to 25 months after vaccination. CDR3 coding DNA: TGTGCCAGCAGTGGCCGGACCAACACAGATACGCAGTATTTT. Its translation: CASSGRTNTDTQYF.